This passage covers 16 T cell receptor beta chains from one sample sequenced in a study of shared clonotypes between healthy human individuals. The repertoire was sequenced with immunoSEQ multiplex PCR; TCRdb's copy has only in-frame clones and lacks some. The table shows hundreds of thousands of clones, with 60% to 80% occurring only once. Sequencing was performed on memory CD4+ T cells sorted from blood. Subset specified: CD45RA-negative fraction. The receptors come from a woman aged 25 to 39 in good health.

Remarks on this clone: Other DNA sequences in the same sample also yield this CDR3. This chain connects TRBV11-2 to TRBJ2-7; D remains ambiguous. The CDR3 is 14 residues long. Germline V CDR1 and CDR2: SGHAT, FQNNGV. The germline V and J ends were trimmed by 0 bases and 0 bases, with 6 bases remaining between them. The CDR3 region has the DNA TGTGCCAGCAGCTTAGACCGGAGCTCCTACGAGCAGTACTTC. Translating it yields CASSLDRSSYEQYF.

The rearrangement joins TRBV6-5 to TRBJ2-1; D call uncertain. The CDR3 covers 16 residues. Trimming pared 2 bases from V and 0 bases from J, leaving 11 bases between. In germline, CDR1 is MNHEY, CDR2 SVGAGI. CDR3 coding DNA: TGTGCCAGCAGTTACAGGCGGACCAGCTCCTACAATGAGCAGTTCTTC. Amino acid sequence: CASSYRRTSSYNEQFF.

The sample holds a few counts of this clone. The V gene is TRBV15, the J gene TRBJ2-1, with 9 positions matching TRBD2. CDR1 is LNHNV and CDR2 is YYDKDF in the germline V gene (reference sequence). This CDR3 comprises 17 residues. V shed 0 bases, J shed 6 bases, and the junction held 9 bases outside the gene matches. The CDR3 loop is CATSRDVLAGVLNEQFF. The CDR3 nucleotides are TGTGCCACCAGCAGAGATGTCTTAGCGGGAGTCCTCAATGAGCAGTTCTTC.

The V gene is TRBV10-2, the J gene TRBJ2-1; 9 bases align to TRBD1. CDR1 is WSHSY, CDR2 SAAADI, per germline. The V and J ends lost 6 bases and 10 bases, in that order; junction bases with no gene match: 13. The CDR3 is 15 residues long. The CDR3 DNA reads as TGCGCCAGCAGAGACCCCGGGACAGGGCTAGGGGAGCAGTTCTTC. Residues: CASRDPGTGLGEQFF.

V and J are TRBV14 and TRBJ2-2; D not certain. CDR1 is SGHDN, CDR2 FVKESK, per germline. V was clipped by 2 bases and J by 1 base, with 17 bases between them. This CDR3 is built from 18 residues. The CDR3 is CASSQKSLYQLNTGELFF. CDR3 coding DNA: TGTGCCAGCAGCCAAAAGTCTTTGTATCAGCTGAACACCGGGGAGCTGTTTTTT.

This sequence joins TRBV5-8 and TRBJ1-5; 9 positions agree with TRBD1. From germline, CDR1 is SGHTS and CDR2 YDEGEE. With 1 base clipped from V and 6 bases from J, the junction kept 2 bases outside the gene matches. The CDR3 is 14 amino acids. The CDR3 loop is CASSLRDRVQPQHF. The CDR3, as DNA: TGTGCCAGCAGCTTGAGGGACAGGGTTCAGCCCCAGCATTTT.

The chain combines TRBV5-4 with TRBJ1-3; maybe TRBD1 (6 bases). Germline V gene sequence: CDR1 SGHNT, CDR2 YYREEE (reference sequence). CDR3 length: 15 amino acids. V gave up 5 bases and J gave up 3 bases, with 15 bases separating them. CDR3 coding DNA: TGTGCCAGCAGACCCGACAGGCTCATTGGAAACACCATATATTTT. As protein: CASRPDRLIGNTIYF.

CDR3 region: CATFQGRLPTRGEQFF. CDR3 sequence (DNA): TGTGCCACCTTCCAAGGTAGGTTGCCCACCCGGGGTGAGCAGTTCTTC. The chain links TRBV21-1 to TRBJ2-1; the table's D gene call, TRBD2, was not cross checked with the DNA. TRBV21-1 is a pseudogene segment. The CDR3 extends over 16 amino acids.

V usage is TRBV11-2 and J usage is TRBJ2-2; 12 nucleotides agree with TRBD2. This CDR3 has 16 amino acids. V shed 5 bases, J shed 5 bases, and the junction held 6 bases outside the gene matches. Per the germline V gene, CDR1 is SGHAT and CDR2 is FQNNGV. The CDR3 DNA reads TGTGCCAGCAGCGAGACTAGCGGGAGAAATACCGGGGAGCTGTTTTTT. It specifies CASSETSGRNTGELFF.

This sequence joins TRBV7-9 and TRBJ2-3, with 7 bases fitting TRBD2. J lost 7 bases, V lost 1 base, and 8 bases had no gene match. This CDR3 has 15 residues. Germline CDR1 reads SEHNR; CDR2 reads FQNEAQ (reference sequence). CDR3 amino acids: CASSLESTGGHTQYF. The CDR3, as DNA: TGTGCCAGCAGCTTAGAGTCGACGGGAGGACATACGCAGTATTTT. Supplemented by reference TRBV7-9 and TRBJ2-3, the full variable domain reads DTGVSQNPRHKITKRGQNVTFRCDPISEHNRLYWYRQTLGQGPEFLTYFQNEAQLEKSRLLSDRFSAERPKGSFSTLEIQRTEQGDSAMYLCASSLESTGGHTQYFGPGTRLTVL.

This chain links TRBV7-9 with TRBJ1-1, with 9 bases lining up with TRBD1. The germline gives CDR1 SEHNR, CDR2 FQNEAQ (reference sequence). The junction had 14 bases not matched to a gene; V was cut back by 3 bases and J by 9 bases. The CDR3 sequence is 16 residues long. This CDR3 reads CASSFTAGTGLNQAFF. CDR3 DNA sequence: TGTGCCAGCAGCTTTACGGCCGGGACAGGGCTTAATCAAGCTTTCTTT.

The chain has TRBV5-1 and TRBJ2-5; 10 positions agree with TRBD2. Germline trimming cut 4 bases from V and 2 bases from J; bases unmatched to any gene: 8. Germline CDR1 and CDR2: SGHRS and YFSETQ. The CDR3 totals 16 residues. The CDR3 coding sequence is TGCGCCAGCAGCCCCGGACTAGCGGTGGGGCAAGAGACCCAGTACTTC. Amino acid sequence: CASSPGLAVGQETQYF.

The J gene is TRBJ2-1, the V gene TRBV6-5; D gene uncertain. The CDR3 runs 14 residues. The germline V gene encodes CDR1 MNHEY and CDR2 SVGAGI. V was shortened by 0 bases and J by 3 bases, with 6 bases between the two germline ends. In DNA, the CDR3 is TGTGCCAGCAGTTACTCGCCAATCTACAATGAGCAGTTCTTC. It specifies CASSYSPIYNEQFF.

Worth noting for this clone: This specimen includes other DNA sequences encoding the same CDR3. This chain joins TRBV11-2 and TRBJ2-7, with 12 bases that match TRBD2. The CDR3 is 14 residues long. Germline CDR1 and CDR2: SGHAT and FQNNGV. The trim removed 2 bases at V and 7 bases at J, leaving 3 bases unmatched. CDR3 protein: CASSLRLAGGEQYF. CDR3 in DNA: TGTGCCAGCAGCTTAAGGCTAGCGGGAGGGGAGCAGTACTTC.

The chain couples TRBV28 to TRBJ2-1; 13 positions match TRBD2. Germline lookup yields CDR1 MDHEN and CDR2 SYDVKM. The CDR3 has 15 amino acids. After removal of 5 bases from V and 7 bases from J, the junction contained 5 bases not matched to a gene. The CDR3 DNA reads as TGTGCCAGCAGTCAGGGACTAGCGGGAAGAAATGAGCAGTTCTTC. Protein: CASSQGLAGRNEQFF.

The V call is TRBV28, the J call TRBJ1-2; D gene ambiguous. The CDR3 contains 14 residues. V dropped 5 bases and J dropped 2 bases, with 12 bases sitting between them. The germline CDR1 and CDR2 sequences are MDHEN and SYDVKM. The CDR3 loop is CASSLGPSNYGYTF. In DNA, the CDR3 is TGTGCCAGCAGTCTCGGACCTTCAAACTATGGCTACACCTTC.